Shown below are 22 T cell receptor beta chains from a single sample sequenced in a study of cytomegalovirus exposure and HLA in healthy donors. PCR amplification relied on 60 Vbeta primers (plus 13 Jbeta primers). Only in-frame clones appear in the TCRdb table, and some are missing; sequencing was by immunoSEQ multiplex PCR. The sample has 110,000 to 150,000 clones, 78% seen once. Sequencing input: PBMCs. These receptors came from a male donor in good health and CMV-seronegative.

The chain has TRBV27 and TRBJ2-7; 7 bases fit TRBD2. V lost 3 bases to trimming and J lost 0 bases; unmatched junction nucleotides: 5. Germline V lookup: CDR1 MNHEY, CDR2 SMNVEV (reference sequence). CDR3 length: 15 amino acids. CDR3 sequence: CASSFFLADSYEQYF. CDR3 nucleotides: TGTGCCAGCAGTTTTTTCCTAGCGGACTCCTACGAGCAGTACTTC.

This chain joins TRBV7-8 and TRBJ2-5; D perhaps matches TRBD2 (6 bases). This CDR3 contains 13 residues. Between the trimmed V and J ends, which lost 7 bases and 5 bases, there was a span of 14 bases. Germline CDR1 reads SGHVS; CDR2 reads FQNEAQ. For the CDR3, the DNA is TGTGCCAGCAACGGAGGGGTAGGGGAGACCCAGTACTTC. Translated, it gives CASNGGVGETQYF.

This clone was recorded once. This sequence joins TRBV9 and TRBJ2-7; TRBD2 is a possible D gene (5 bases). Germline V gene data show CDR1 as SGDLS and CDR2 as YYNGEE. CDR3 length equals 15 residues. V gave up 0 bases and J gave up 3 bases, with 13 bases separating them. CDR3 in amino acids: CASSVAWTADYEQYF. DNA of the CDR3: TGTGCCAGCAGCGTAGCGTGGACTGCAGACTACGAGCAGTACTTC.

The V gene is TRBV2, the J gene TRBJ2-7; the D is unclear. CDR1 SNHLY and CDR2 FYNNEI come from the germline V gene. The CDR3 covers 14 residues. The V gene lost 1 base and the J gene lost 0 bases, with 7 bases spanning the gap. CDR3 coding DNA: TGTGCCAGCAGTGAAGGATACAGCTCCTACGAGCAGTACTTC. Protein product: CASSEGYSSYEQYF.

This clone appeared once. This rearrangement joins TRBV29-1 to TRBJ2-1, with TRBD2 matching over 9 bases. Germline lookup yields CDR1 SQVTM and CDR2 ANQGSEA. V shed 0 bases, J shed 0 bases, and the junction held 9 bases outside the gene matches. CDR3 length: 18 residues. The CDR3 DNA sequence: TGCAGCGTTGAAGATGAACTAGCGGGCGGTGGCTCCTACAATGAGCAGTTCTTC. Encoded protein: CSVEDELAGGGSYNEQFF.

V is TRBV29-1 and J is TRBJ2-7; 7 nucleotides match TRBD2. Germline lookup yields CDR1 SQVTM and CDR2 ANQGSEA. V lost 6 bases to trimming and J lost 1 base; unmatched junction nucleotides: 6. The length of the CDR3 is 13 residues. The CDR3 coding sequence is TGCAGCGTCCACCCAGCGGGATCCTACGAGCAGTACTTC. Encoded protein: CSVHPAGSYEQYF.

This chain joins TRBV7-6 and TRBJ2-7; 10 bases agree with TRBD1. The CDR3 runs 17 residues. Germline V lookup: CDR1 SGHVS, CDR2 FNYEAQ. Unmatched junction bases numbered 18, after V lost 6 bases and J lost 7 bases. The CDR3 DNA reads as TGTGCCAGCAGTTTATCAGATCCGGGACAGGGGTCCGATGAGCAGTACTTC. The encoded protein is CASSLSDPGQGSDEQYF. Full variable domain (missing parts from reference TRBV7-6 and TRBJ2-7): GAGVSQSPRYKVTKRGQDVALRCDPISGHVSLYWYRQALGQGPEFLTYFNYEAQQDKSGLPNDRFSAERPEGSISTLTIQRTEQRDSAMYRCASSLSDPGQGSDEQYFGPGTRLTVT.

CDR3 DNA: TGTGCCAGCAGCTTAAGAGGCAGGGGGGCAGGGACTGGGGCCAACGTCCTGACTTTC. Protein sequence: CASSLRGRGAGTGANVLTF. The chain combines TRBV7-6 with TRBJ2-6; maybe TRBD1 (7 bases). V dropped 2 bases and J dropped 2 bases, with 19 bases sitting between them. Looked up from germline, CDR1 is SGHVS and CDR2 is FNYEAQ. This CDR3 is 19 amino acids long.

The chain joins TRBV6-5 to TRBJ1-1, with D maybe TRBD1 (5 bases). Trimming took off 2 bases at V and 6 bases at J, with 19 bases between the two ends. Germline assignment: CDR1 MNHEY and CDR2 SVGAGI. This CDR3 has 16 amino acids. CDR3 DNA: TGTGCCAGCAGTTACGGGCAGGGTGGGTCAAGCGCTGAAGCTTTCTTT. This codes for CASSYGQGGSSAEAFF.

The CDR3 sequence: CASSVGAGSGSYEQYF. The CDR3 nucleotides are TGTGCCAGCAGCGTAGGGGCAGGATCTGGTTCCTACGAGCAGTACTTC. The chain couples TRBV9 to TRBJ2-7; no definite D call. The CDR3 sequence is 16 residues long. CDR1 and CDR2 (germline): SGDLS, YYNGEE. Deletions cut 0 bases from V and 1 base from J, with 14 bases between.

V and J are TRBV5-1 and TRBJ2-7, with 11 bases aligning to TRBD1. V gave up 4 bases and J gave up 0 bases; unmatched junction bases: 6. The CDR3 contains 16 residues. The germline V gene has CDR1 SGHRS and CDR2 YFSETQ. CDR3 nucleotides: TGCGCCAGCAGCGTGGACAGGGGGCCCATCTCCTACGAGCAGTACTTC. Translated: CASSVDRGPISYEQYF.

The genes are TRBV6-6 and TRBJ1-2, with 7 bases that match TRBD1. Unmatched junction bases numbered 10, after V lost 6 bases and J lost 6 bases. Germline CDR1 reads MNHNY; CDR2 reads SVGAGI (reference sequence). CDR3 length equals 14 residues. This CDR3 reads CASRLGYRGHGYTF. CDR3 sequence (DNA): TGTGCCAGCAGATTGGGGTACAGGGGCCATGGCTACACCTTC.

The CDR3 is CARSLAPQSAYEQYF. The CDR3 coding sequence is TGTGCCAGAAGCTTGGCGCCACAGTCCGCCTACGAGCAGTACTTC. The chain has TRBV5-3 and TRBJ2-7; D remains unclear. TRBV5-3 is classed as an ORF, of uncertain function. V was cut by 0 bases and J by 2 bases, with 12 bases left in between. The CDR3 covers 15 residues.

J is TRBJ2-2 and V is TRBV18; 8 bases map to TRBD1. V was clipped by 4 bases and J by 4 bases; unmatched bases: 5. This CDR3 is 15 amino acids long. CDR1 and CDR2 from the germline V gene are KGHSH and LQKENI. In DNA, the CDR3 is TGTGCCAGCTCACTAGGACAGGGCGGCACCGGGGAGCTGTTTTTT. Residues: CASSLGQGGTGELFF.

The chain couples TRBV4-1 to TRBJ1-2; D gene unclear. The CDR3 has 13 residues. V was shortened by 4 bases and J by 4 bases, with 10 bases between the two germline ends. Looked up from germline, CDR1 is MGHRA and CDR2 is YSYEKL. CDR3 region: CASSLRNSYGYTF. Written as DNA, the CDR3 is TGCGCCAGCAGCCTGAGAAACAGCTATGGCTACACCTTC.

This clone was observed a handful of times. This chain uses TRBV12-5 with TRBJ2-1, with TRBD1 matching 8 bases. V trimming: 5 bases; J trimming: 5 bases; junction bases outside the gene matches: 14. The CDR3 has 17 amino acids. The germline V gene encodes CDR1 LGHNT and CDR2 FRNRAP. The CDR3 sequence is CASGPKVRGLRDNEQFF. CDR3 DNA: TGTGCTAGTGGTCCCAAAGTCAGGGGGCTTCGGGACAATGAGCAGTTCTTC.

The chain employs TRBV7-8 and TRBJ1-5; the match to TRBD1 covers 10 bases. CDR1 SGHVS and CDR2 FQNEAQ come from the germline V gene. Trimming took 4 bases from V and 3 from J; bases not matched to a gene: 6. The CDR3 has 16 residues. Here the CDR3 DNA reads TGTGCCAGCAGCTCATGGGACAGGGGCGCCAATCAGCCCCAGCATTTT. Its translation is CASSSWDRGANQPQHF.

This clone turned up a few times. This chain joins TRBV30 and TRBJ2-4; 10 nucleotides agree with TRBD1. In germline, CDR1 is GTSNPN, CDR2 SVGIG (reference sequence). The junction had 8 bases not matched to a gene; V was cut back by 8 bases and J by 4 bases. This CDR3 spans 14 amino acids. In DNA form, the CDR3 reads TGTGCCGGAAGAGACAGGGGGCAAAAAAACATTCAGTACTTC. Its translation: CAGRDRGQKNIQYF.

The chain links TRBV25-1 to TRBJ1-2; D is unresolved. V was clipped by 0 bases and J by 4 bases, with 6 bases between them. Per germline, CDR1 MGHDK and CDR2 SYGVNS. The CDR3 extends over 13 amino acids. The CDR3 is CASSEYGSYGYTF. DNA for the CDR3: TGTGCCAGCAGTGAATATGGCAGCTATGGCTACACCTTC.

This clone was counted once. V and J are TRBV5-1 and TRBJ1-4, with TRBD1 identical over 7 bases. The trim removed 4 bases at V and 8 bases at J, leaving 5 bases unmatched. The CDR3 has 13 residues. Per germline, CDR1 SGHRS and CDR2 YFSETQ. The CDR3 DNA is TGCGCCAGCAGCCCCAGGGGGTACGAAAAACTGTTTTTT. This translates into CASSPRGYEKLFF.

The chain couples TRBV27 to TRBJ2-7, with TRBD1 matching 9 bases. This CDR3 has 15 residues. V lost 1 base, J lost 3 bases, and 4 bases stayed unmatched. CDR1 is MNHEY and CDR2 is SMNVEV in the germline V gene (reference sequence). In nucleotides, the CDR3 is TGTGCCAGCAGTTTATTCCGGGACAGGGTCTACGAGCAGTACTTC. As protein: CASSLFRDRVYEQYF.

The V and J genes are TRBV13 and TRBJ1-1; weak D call: TRBD1 (5 bases). The V and J ends lost 1 base and 1 base respectively, with 13 bases between them. Germline CDR1 and CDR2: PRHDT and FYEKMQ (reference sequence). This CDR3 is built from 16 residues. CDR3: CASSLAMGGGNTEAFF. The CDR3 bases are TGTGCCAGCAGCTTAGCGATGGGGGGAGGGAACACTGAAGCTTTCTTT. The full variable domain, its missing parts supplied by reference TRBV13 and TRBJ1-1, is AAGVIQSPRHLIKEKRETATLKCYPIPRHDTVYWYQQGPGQDPQFLISFYEKMQSDKGSIPDRFSAQQFSDYHSELNMSSLELGDSALYFCASSLAMGGGNTEAFFGQGTRLTVV.